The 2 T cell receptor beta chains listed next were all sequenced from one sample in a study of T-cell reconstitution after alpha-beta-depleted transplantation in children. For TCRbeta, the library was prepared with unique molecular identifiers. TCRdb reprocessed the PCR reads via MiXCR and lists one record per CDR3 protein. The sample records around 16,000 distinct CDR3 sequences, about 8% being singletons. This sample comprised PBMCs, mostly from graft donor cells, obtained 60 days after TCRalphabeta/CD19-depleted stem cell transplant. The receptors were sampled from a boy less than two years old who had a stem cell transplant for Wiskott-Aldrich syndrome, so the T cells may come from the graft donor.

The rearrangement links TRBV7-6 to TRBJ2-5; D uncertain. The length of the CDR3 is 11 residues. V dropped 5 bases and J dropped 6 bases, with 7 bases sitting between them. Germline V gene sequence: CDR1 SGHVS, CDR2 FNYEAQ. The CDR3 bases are TGTGCCAGCAGCCCCGAGAAGACCCAGTACTTC. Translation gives CASSPEKTQYF.

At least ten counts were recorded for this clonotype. CDR3 sequence: CASSSYVLRTGNQPQHF. CDR3 sequence (DNA): TGTGCCAGCAGCTCTTATGTCCTACGGACCGGCAATCAGCCCCAGCATTTT. The chain combines TRBV7-2 with TRBJ1-5; D is undetermined. The V gene lost 4 bases and the J gene lost 2 bases, with 18 bases spanning the gap. The CDR3 runs 17 residues. Germline CDR1 SGHTA, CDR2 FQGNSA.